This T cell receptor (beta chain) was identified in a study of T cell repertoires in cytomegalovirus infection. Study context: Public TCR beta signatures marked donors with CMV infection and the matching HLA.

Germline V gene lookup returns CDR1 MNHEY and CDR2 SVGEGT. The CDR3 is 13 residues long. V lost 2 bases to trimming and J lost 4 bases, with 8 bases between them. Of note for this clonotype: Its antigen is undetermined.

TCRdb reprocessed the reads with MiXCR, giving one entry per CDR3 protein. The sample carries roughly 310,000 distinct CDR3 sequences, about a sixth recorded once. Broader study findings: Adding up the frequency of public TCR beta families identified people who carried CMV plus the relevant HLA. The ex vivo response showed dominance by HLA-C-restricted CMV-specific TCR beta clonotypes.

The chain couples TRBV6-2 or TRBV6-3 to TRBJ1-1; D remains unclear. The sample taken for sequencing was PBMCs. The clonotype was recovered from a human donor in good health (CMV status not recorded). Some clones in this sample may be carry-over from other donors' samples. In DNA form, the CDR3 reads TGTGCCAGCAGTTACGCCGTGGGCACTGAAGCTTTCTTT. Amino acids: CASSYAVGTEAFF.